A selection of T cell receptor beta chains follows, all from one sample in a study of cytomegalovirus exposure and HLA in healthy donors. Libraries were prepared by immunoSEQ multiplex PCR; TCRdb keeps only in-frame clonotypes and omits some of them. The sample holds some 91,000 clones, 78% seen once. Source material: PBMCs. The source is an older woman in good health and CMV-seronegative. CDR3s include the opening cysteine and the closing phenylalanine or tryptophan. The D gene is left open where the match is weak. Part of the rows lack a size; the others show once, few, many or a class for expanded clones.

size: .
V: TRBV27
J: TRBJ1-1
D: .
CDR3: CASSDKSGFMNTEAFF
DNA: TGTGCCAGCAGTGATAAGAGTGGTTTCATGAACACTGAAGCTTTCTTT

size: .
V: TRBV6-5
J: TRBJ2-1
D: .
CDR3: CASSSGQIYNEQFF
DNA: TGTGCCAGCAGTTCAGGACAGATATACAATGAGCAGTTCTTC

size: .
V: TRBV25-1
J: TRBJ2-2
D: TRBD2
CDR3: CATLAGGRVNGELFF
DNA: TGTGCCACCTTAGCGGGAGGACGGGTGAACGGGGAGCTGTTTTTT

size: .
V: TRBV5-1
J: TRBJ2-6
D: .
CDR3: CASSLDRDSGANVLTF
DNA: TGCGCCAGCAGCTTGGACCGGGACTCTGGGGCCAACGTCCTGACTTTC

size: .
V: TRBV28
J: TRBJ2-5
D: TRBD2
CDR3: CASSSAREGETQYF
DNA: TGTGCCAGCAGTTCGGCTAGGGAGGGTGAGACCCAGTACTTC

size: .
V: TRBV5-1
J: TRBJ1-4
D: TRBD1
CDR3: CASSLYGTVKNEKLFF
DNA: TGCGCCAGCAGCCTGTACGGGACAGTTAAAAATGAAAAACTGTTTTTT

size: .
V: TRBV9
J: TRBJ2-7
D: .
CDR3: CASSDSQGREQYF
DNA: TGTGCCAGCAGCGACTCACAGGGAAGAGAGCAGTACTTC

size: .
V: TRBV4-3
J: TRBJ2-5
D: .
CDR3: CASSQGRQETQYF
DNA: TGCGCCAGCAGCCAAGGGAGGCAGGAGACCCAGTACTTC

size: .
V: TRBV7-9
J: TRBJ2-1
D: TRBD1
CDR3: CASRVGTGEAYNEQFF
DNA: TGTGCCAGCAGGGTTGGGACAGGGGAAGCCTACAATGAGCAGTTCTTC

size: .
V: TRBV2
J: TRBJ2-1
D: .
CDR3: CASSEDGAGSGGEQFF
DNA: TGTGCCAGCAGTGAAGATGGAGCAGGCTCCGGGGGAGAGCAGTTCTTC

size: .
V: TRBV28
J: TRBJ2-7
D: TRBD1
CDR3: CASSRDSHGRQYF
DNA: TGTGCCAGCAGCCGGGACAGCCACGGAAGGCAGTACTTC

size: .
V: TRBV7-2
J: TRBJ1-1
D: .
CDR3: CASSFYVGQFYPLNTEAFF
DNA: TGTGCCAGCAGCTTTTATGTCGGACAGTTTTACCCTCTGAACACTGAAGCTTTCTTT

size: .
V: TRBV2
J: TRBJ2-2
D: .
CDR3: CASSRLVTTGELFF
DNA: TGTGCCAGCAGTCGACTAGTAACCACCGGGGAGCTGTTTTTT

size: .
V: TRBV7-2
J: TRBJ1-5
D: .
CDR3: CASSLFQGRPQHF
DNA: TGTGCCAGCAGCTTATTCCAGGGGCGGCCCCAGCATTTT

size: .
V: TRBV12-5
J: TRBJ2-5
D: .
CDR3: CASGGSHLADQETQYF
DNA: TGTGCTAGTGGCGGTAGTCATTTAGCGGACCAAGAGACCCAGTACTTC

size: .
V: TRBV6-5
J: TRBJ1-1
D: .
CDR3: CASSYSRQLGNTEAFF
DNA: TGTGCCAGCAGTTACTCGAGACAGTTGGGGAACACTGAAGCTTTCTTT

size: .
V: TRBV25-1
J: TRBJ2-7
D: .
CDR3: CAAAESGSWNYEQYF
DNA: TGTGCCGCGGCGGAGTCGGGGTCGTGGAACTACGAGCAGTACTTC

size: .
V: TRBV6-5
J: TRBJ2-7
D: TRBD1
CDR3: CASSSHRGPYEQYF
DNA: TGTGCCAGCAGCTCCCACAGGGGGCCCTACGAGCAGTACTTC

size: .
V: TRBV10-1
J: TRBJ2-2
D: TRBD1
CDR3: CASSESRTGTGELFF
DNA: TGCGCCAGCAGTGAGTCGAGGACAGGGACCGGGGAGCTGTTTTTT

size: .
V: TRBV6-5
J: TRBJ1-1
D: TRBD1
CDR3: CASSYSGTGGEAFF
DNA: TGTGCCAGCAGTTACTCAGGGACAGGGGGCGAAGCTTTCTTT

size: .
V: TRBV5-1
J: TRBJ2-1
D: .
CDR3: CASTLLGAGNWDEQFF
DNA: TGCGCCAGCACCCTCCTCGGGGCGGGAAATTGGGATGAGCAGTTCTTC

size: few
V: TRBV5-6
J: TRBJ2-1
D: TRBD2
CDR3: CASSLGTSGRGEQFF
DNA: TGTGCCAGCAGCTTGGGCACTAGCGGGAGGGGAGAGCAGTTCTTC